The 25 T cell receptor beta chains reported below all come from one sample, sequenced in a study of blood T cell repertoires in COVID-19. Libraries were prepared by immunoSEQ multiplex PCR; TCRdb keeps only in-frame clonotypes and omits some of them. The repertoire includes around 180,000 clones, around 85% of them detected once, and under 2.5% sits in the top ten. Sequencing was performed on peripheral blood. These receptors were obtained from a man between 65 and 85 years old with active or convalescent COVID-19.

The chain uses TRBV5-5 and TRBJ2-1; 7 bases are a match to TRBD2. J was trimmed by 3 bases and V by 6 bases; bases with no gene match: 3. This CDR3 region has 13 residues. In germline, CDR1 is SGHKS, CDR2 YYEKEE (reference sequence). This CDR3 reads CASKLALYNEQFF. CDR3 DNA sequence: TGTGCCAGCAAACTAGCGCTCTACAATGAGCAGTTCTTC.

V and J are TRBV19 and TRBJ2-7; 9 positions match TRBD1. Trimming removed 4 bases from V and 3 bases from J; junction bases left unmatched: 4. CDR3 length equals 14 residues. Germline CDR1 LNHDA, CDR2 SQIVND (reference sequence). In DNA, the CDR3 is TGTGCCAGTAGTACCGGGACAGGGTTCTACGAGCAGTACTTC. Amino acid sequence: CASSTGTGFYEQYF.

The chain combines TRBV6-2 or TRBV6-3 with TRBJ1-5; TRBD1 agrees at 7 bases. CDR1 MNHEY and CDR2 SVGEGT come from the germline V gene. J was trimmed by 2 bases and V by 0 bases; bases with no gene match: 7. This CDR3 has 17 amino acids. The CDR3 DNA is TGTGCCAGCAGTTACTCGAGACAGGGCTATCGCAATCAGCCCCAGCATTTT. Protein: CASSYSRQGYRNQPQHF.

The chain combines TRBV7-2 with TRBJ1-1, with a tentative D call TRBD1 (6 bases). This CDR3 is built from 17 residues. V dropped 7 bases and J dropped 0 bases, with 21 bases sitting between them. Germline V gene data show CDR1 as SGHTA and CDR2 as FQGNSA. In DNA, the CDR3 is TGTGCCAGCAACGCAGGGGCAGGAAACCAGGTGAACACTGAAGCTTTCTTT. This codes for CASNAGAGNQVNTEAFF.

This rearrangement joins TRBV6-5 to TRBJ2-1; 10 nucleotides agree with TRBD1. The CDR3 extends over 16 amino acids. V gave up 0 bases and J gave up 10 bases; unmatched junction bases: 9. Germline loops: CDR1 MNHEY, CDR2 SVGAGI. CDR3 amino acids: CASSYSSGQGFFEQFF. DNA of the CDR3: TGTGCCAGCAGTTACTCGTCGGGACAGGGGTTTTTCGAGCAGTTCTTC.

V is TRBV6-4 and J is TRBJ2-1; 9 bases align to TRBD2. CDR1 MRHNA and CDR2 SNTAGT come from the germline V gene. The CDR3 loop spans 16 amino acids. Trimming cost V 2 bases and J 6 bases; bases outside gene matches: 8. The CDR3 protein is CASSDGAGGPVNEQFF. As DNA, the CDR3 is TGTGCCAGCAGTGACGGGGCGGGAGGGCCCGTCAATGAGCAGTTCTTC.

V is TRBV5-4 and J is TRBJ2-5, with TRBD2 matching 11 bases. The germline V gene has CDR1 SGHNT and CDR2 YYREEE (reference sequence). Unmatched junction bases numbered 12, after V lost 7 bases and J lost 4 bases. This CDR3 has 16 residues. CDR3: CASGPLAGGAPETQYF. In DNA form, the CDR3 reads TGTGCCAGCGGCCCTCTAGCGGGGGGAGCCCCAGAGACCCAGTACTTC.

The CDR3 DNA is TGTGCCAGCAGCTTAGTCATTGGGGGGCAGCCCCAGCATTTT. It is translated as CASSLVIGGQPQHF. This rearrangement joins TRBV7-2 to TRBJ1-5; tentatively, D is TRBD1 (5 bases). The CDR3 length is 14 residues. The germline V gene has CDR1 SGHTA and CDR2 FQGNSA. V dropped 1 base and J dropped 7 bases, with 11 bases sitting between them.

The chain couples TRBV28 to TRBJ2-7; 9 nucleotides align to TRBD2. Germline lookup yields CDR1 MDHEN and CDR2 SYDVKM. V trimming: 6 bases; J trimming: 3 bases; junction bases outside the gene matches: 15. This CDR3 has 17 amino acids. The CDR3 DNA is TGTGCCAGCAGCTTAGGATCAGTAGCGGGGGAGAGCTACGAGCAGTACTTC. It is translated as CASSLGSVAGESYEQYF.

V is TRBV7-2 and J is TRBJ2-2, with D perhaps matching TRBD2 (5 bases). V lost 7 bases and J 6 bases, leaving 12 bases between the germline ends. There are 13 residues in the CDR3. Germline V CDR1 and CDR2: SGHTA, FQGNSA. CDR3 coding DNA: TGTGCCAGCAAATTCGGGGAAGCCGGGGAGCTGTTTTTT. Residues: CASKFGEAGELFF.

The CDR3 protein is CASSYRPAAERIYNEQFF. In nucleotides, the CDR3 is TGTGCCAGCAGTTACCGACCAGCGGCAGAGAGAATCTACAATGAGCAGTTCTTC. The rearrangement links TRBV6-2 or TRBV6-3 to TRBJ2-1, with a tentative D call TRBD2 (5 bases). Germline assignment: CDR1 MNHEY and CDR2 SVGEGT. The CDR3 spans 18 residues. V lost 2 bases and J lost 3, with 20 bases in between.

The CDR3, as DNA: TGTGCCAGCAGCTCGACTAGTTCCCCCTACGAGCAGTACTTC. This sequence encodes CASSSTSSPYEQYF. V is TRBV11-2 and J is TRBJ2-7; maybe TRBD2 (6 bases). The germline CDR1 and CDR2 sequences are SGHAT and FQNNGV. The CDR3 extends over 14 amino acids. The V end lost 4 bases, the J end lost 2 bases, and 12 bases lay between the germline ends.

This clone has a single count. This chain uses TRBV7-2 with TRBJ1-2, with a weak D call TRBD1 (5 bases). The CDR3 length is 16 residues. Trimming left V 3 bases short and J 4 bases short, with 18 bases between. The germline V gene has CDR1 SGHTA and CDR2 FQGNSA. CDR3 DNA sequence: TGTGCCAGCAGCTTGGGGGAGGTGGCCCCCGTCTATGGCTACACCTTC. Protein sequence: CASSLGEVAPVYGYTF.

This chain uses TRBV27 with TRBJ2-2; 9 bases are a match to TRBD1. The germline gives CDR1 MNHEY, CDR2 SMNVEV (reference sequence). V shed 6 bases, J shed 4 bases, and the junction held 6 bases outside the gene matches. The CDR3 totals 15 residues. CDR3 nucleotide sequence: TGTGCCAGCAGAACCGGGACAGGGACCACCGGGGAGCTGTTTTTT. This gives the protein CASRTGTGTTGELFF.

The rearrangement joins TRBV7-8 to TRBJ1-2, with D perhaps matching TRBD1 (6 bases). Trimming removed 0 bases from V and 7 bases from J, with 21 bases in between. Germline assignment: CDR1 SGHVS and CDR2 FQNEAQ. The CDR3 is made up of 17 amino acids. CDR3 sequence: CASSLAPDPRQGSGYTF. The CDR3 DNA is TGTGCCAGCAGCTTAGCTCCCGATCCCCGGCAGGGGTCTGGCTACACCTTC.

The chain's CDR3 is CASSFGHPTEAFF. The CDR3 DNA reads as TGTGCCAGTAGTTTTGGACACCCCACTGAAGCTTTCTTT. J is TRBJ1-1 and V is TRBV19, with a weak D call TRBD1 (5 bases). CDR3 length: 13 amino acids. V lost 5 bases, J lost 4 bases, and 11 bases lay in between. The germline gives CDR1 LNHDA, CDR2 SQIVND (reference sequence). The whole variable domain, remainder taken from reference TRBV19 and TRBJ1-1, is DGGITQSPKYLFRKEGQNVTLSCEQNLNHDAMYWYRQDPGQGLRLIYYSQIVNDFQKGDIAEGYSVSREKKESFPLTVTSAQKNPTAFYLCASSFGHPTEAFFGQGTRLTVV.

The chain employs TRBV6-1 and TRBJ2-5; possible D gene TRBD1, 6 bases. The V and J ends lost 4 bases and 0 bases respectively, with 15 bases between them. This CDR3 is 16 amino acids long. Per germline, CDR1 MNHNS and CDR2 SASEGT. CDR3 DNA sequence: TGTGCCAGCAGTGCCGGGACACACCCTAACCAAGAGACCCAGTACTTC. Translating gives CASSAGTHPNQETQYF.

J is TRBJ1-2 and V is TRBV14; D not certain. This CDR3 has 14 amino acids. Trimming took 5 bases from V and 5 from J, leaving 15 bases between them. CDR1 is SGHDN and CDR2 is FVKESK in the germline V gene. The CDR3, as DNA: TGTGCCAGCAGCGGAGACCCTTTAGGTTATGGCTACACCTTC. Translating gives CASSGDPLGYGYTF. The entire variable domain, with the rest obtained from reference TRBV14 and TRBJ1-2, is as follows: EAGVTQFPSHSVIEKGQTVTLRCDPISGHDNLYWYRRVMGKEIKFLLHFVKESKQDESGMPNNRFLAERTGGTYSTLKVQPAELEDSGVYFCASSGDPLGYGYTFGSGTRLTVV.

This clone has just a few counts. CDR3 sequence: CASRWGGTDTQYF. The CDR3 nucleotides are TGCGCCAGCAGATGGGGAGGCACAGATACGCAGTATTTT. V is TRBV5-1 and J is TRBJ2-3; perhaps TRBD2 as D (5 bases). The CDR3 sequence is 13 residues long. The germline V and J ends were trimmed by 5 bases and 1 base, with 8 bases remaining between them. Per the germline V gene, CDR1 is SGHRS and CDR2 is YFSETQ.

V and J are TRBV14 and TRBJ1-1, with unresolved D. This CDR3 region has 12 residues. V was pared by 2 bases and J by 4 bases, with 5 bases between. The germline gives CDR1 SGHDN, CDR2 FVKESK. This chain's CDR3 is CASSQSSTEAFF. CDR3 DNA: TGTGCCAGCAGCCAATCCTCCACTGAAGCTTTCTTT.

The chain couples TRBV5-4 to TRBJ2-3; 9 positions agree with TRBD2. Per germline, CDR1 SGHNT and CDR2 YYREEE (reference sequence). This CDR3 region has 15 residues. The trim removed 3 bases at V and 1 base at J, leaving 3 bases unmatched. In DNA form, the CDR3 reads TGTGCCAGCAGCTCCTGGACTAGCGGCACAGATACGCAGTATTTT. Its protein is CASSSWTSGTDTQYF.

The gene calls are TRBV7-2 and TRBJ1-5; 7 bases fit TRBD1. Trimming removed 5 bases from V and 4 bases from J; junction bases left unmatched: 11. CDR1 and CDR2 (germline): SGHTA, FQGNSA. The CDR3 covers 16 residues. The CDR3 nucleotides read TGTGCCAGCAGCACCCAGACAGGGCGCGGGAATCAGCCCCAGCATTTT. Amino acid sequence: CASSTQTGRGNQPQHF.

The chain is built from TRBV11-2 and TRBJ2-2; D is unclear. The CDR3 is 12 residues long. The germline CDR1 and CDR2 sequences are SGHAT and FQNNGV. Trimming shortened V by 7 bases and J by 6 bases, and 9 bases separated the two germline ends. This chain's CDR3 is CASTLSAGELFF. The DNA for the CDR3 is TGTGCCAGCACCTTGTCGGCCGGGGAGCTGTTTTTT.

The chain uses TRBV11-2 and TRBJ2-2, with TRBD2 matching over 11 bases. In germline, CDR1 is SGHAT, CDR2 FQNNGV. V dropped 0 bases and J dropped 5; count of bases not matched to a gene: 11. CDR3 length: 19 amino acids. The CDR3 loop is CASSLESPLAGGITGELFF. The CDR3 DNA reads TGTGCCAGCAGCTTAGAATCTCCGCTAGCGGGGGGCATAACCGGGGAGCTGTTTTTT. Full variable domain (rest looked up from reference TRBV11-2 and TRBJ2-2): EAGVAQSPRYKIIEKRQSVAFWCNPISGHATLYWYQQILGQGPKLLIQFQNNGVVDDSQLPKDRFSAERLKGVDSTLKIQPAKLEDSAVYLCASSLESPLAGGITGELFFGEGSRLTVL.

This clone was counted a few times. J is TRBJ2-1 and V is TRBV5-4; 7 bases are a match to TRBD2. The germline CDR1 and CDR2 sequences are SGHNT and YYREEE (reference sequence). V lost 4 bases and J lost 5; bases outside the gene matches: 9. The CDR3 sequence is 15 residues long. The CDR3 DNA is TGTGCCAGCAGCCCGGTAAGAAGCGGGAACAATGAGCAGTTCTTC. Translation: CASSPVRSGNNEQFF. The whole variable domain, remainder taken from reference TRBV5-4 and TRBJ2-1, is ETGVTQSPTHLIKTRGQQVTLRCSSQSGHNTVSWYQQALGQGPQFIFQYYREEENGRGNFPPRFSGLQFPNYSSELNVNALELDDSALYLCASSPVRSGNNEQFFGPGTRLTVL.